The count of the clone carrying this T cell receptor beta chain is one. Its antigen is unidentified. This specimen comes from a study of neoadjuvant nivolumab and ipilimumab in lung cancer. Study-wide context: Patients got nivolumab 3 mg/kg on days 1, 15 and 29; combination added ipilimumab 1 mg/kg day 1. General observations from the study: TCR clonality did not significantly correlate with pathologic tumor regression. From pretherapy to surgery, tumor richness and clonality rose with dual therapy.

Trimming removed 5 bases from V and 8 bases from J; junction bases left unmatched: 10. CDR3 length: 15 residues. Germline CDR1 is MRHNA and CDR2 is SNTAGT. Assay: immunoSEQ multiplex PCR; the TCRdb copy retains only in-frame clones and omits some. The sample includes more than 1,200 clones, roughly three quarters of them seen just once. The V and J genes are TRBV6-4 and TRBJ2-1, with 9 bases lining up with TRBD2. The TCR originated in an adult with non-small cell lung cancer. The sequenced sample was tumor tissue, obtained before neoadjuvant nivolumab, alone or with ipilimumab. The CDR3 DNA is TGTGCCAGCAGTAAAGAAGCTAGCGGGGTCGATGAGCAGTTCTTC. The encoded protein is CASSKEASGVDEQFF.